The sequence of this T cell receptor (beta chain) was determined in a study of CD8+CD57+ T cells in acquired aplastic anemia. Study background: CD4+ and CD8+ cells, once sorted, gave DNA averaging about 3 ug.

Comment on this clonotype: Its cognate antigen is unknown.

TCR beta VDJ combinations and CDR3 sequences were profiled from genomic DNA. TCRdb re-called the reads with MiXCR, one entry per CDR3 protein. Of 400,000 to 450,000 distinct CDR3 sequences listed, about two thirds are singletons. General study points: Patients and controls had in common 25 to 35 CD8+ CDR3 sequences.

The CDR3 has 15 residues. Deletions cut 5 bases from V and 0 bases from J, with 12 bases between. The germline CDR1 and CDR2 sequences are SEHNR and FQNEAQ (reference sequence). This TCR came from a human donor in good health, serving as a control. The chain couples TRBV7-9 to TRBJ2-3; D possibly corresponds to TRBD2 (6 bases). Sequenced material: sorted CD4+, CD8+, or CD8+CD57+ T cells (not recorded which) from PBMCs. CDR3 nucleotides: TGTGCCAGCAGCCCAACGGGGGTCAGCACAGATACGCAGTATTTT. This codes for CASSPTGVSTDTQYF.